Below, 7 T cell receptor beta chains from the same sample are listed, as sequenced in a study of beta chain features in type 1 diabetes. Isolated RNA was reverse transcribed in full, so expressed TCRB transcripts were sequenced. Sequencing was performed with immunoSEQ multiplex PCR; in TCRdb, only in-frame clones are kept and a portion is missing. This repertoire shows roughly 610,000 clones, about 16% found once; its top ten account for under 0.095%. The specimen was naive CD4+ T cells from blood. All receptors come from a man between 18 and 35 years old in good health.

Turning to this clone: Additional DNA sequences in this sample encode the identical CDR3. V is TRBV6-5 and J is TRBJ1-1; no reliable D call. Trimming shortened V by 4 bases and J by 8 bases, and 8 bases separated the two germline ends. The CDR3 extends over 11 amino acids. Germline CDR1 and CDR2: MNHEY and SVGAGI. In DNA form, the CDR3 reads TGTGCCAGCAGTTTGGGCCGGGAAGCTTTCTTT. Its protein is CASSLGREAFF.

The chain is built from TRBV7-3 and TRBJ2-7; 7 bases map to TRBD1. The germline V gene encodes CDR1 SGHTA and CDR2 FQGTGA. The V and J ends lost 1 base and 1 base, in that order; junction bases with no gene match: 7. The CDR3 runs to 16 residues. CDR3: CASSLMGRQGSYEQYF. The CDR3 coding sequence is TGTGCCAGCAGCTTAATGGGGCGACAGGGATCCTACGAGCAGTACTTC.

Points on this clone: Other DNA sequences within the sample encode an identical CDR3. This chain connects TRBV7-2 to TRBJ2-7; a possible D gene is TRBD1 (5 bases). V was trimmed by 3 bases and J by 2 bases, leaving 8 bases between them. The CDR3 is 13 amino acids. The germline CDR1 and CDR2 sequences are SGHTA and FQGNSA. Written as DNA, the CDR3 is TGTGCCAGCAGCTTGAAAGGGGCCTACGAGCAGTACTTC. Its protein product is CASSLKGAYEQYF.

This clone was found a few times. The chain carries TRBV7-9 and TRBJ2-7; D is uncertain. The CDR3 is made up of 13 amino acids. With 4 bases removed from V and 1 base from J, the gap between germline ends came to 8 bases. Germline CDR1 SEHNR, CDR2 FQNEAQ (reference sequence). CDR3 coding DNA: TGTGCCAGCAGCTCTGTAATATCCTACGAGCAGTACTTC. Its translation is CASSSVISYEQYF. The variable domain in full, completed from reference TRBV7-9 and TRBJ2-7, reads DTGVSQNPRHKITKRGQNVTFRCDPISEHNRLYWYRQTLGQGPEFLTYFQNEAQLEKSRLLSDRFSAERPKGSFSTLEIQRTEQGDSAMYLCASSSVISYEQYFGPGTRLTVT.

This clone occurred a few times. This chain connects TRBV7-3 to TRBJ2-2, with D hard to call. From germline, CDR1 is SGHTA and CDR2 FQGTGA. The V gene lost 2 bases and the J gene lost 4 bases, with 11 bases spanning the gap. The CDR3 has 15 amino acids. Written as DNA, the CDR3 is TGTGCCAGCAGCTTAGCCTCCTCGGGCACCGGGGAGCTGTTTTTT. Its translation: CASSLASSGTGELFF.

As concerns this clone: Other DNA variants within this sample encode the same CDR3. The chain uses TRBV9 and TRBJ2-7; no clear D. Germline V CDR1 and CDR2: SGDLS, YYNGEE. The ends were cut back, 0 bases at V and 2 bases at J, with 6 bases in the middle. The CDR3 is 13 residues long. The DNA of the CDR3 is TGTGCCAGCAGCGTAGCTCCGGCCTACGAGCAGTACTTC. Translating gives CASSVAPAYEQYF.

This clone was seen only a few times. This chain connects TRBV5-4 to TRBJ1-2; D possibly corresponds to TRBD1 (5 bases). The CDR3 is made up of 14 amino acids. Germline values: CDR1 SGHNT, CDR2 YYREEE (reference sequence). V lost 4 bases, J lost 2 bases, and 12 bases lay in between. The chain's CDR3 is CASSLPRGNYGYTF. DNA of the CDR3: TGTGCCAGCAGCCTACCTAGGGGAAACTATGGCTACACCTTC. Full variable domain (outside the CDR3, taken from reference TRBV5-4 and TRBJ1-2): ETGVTQSPTHLIKTRGQQVTLRCSSQSGHNTVSWYQQALGQGPQFIFQYYREEENGRGNFPPRFSGLQFPNYSSELNVNALELDDSALYLCASSLPRGNYGYTFGSGTRLTVV.